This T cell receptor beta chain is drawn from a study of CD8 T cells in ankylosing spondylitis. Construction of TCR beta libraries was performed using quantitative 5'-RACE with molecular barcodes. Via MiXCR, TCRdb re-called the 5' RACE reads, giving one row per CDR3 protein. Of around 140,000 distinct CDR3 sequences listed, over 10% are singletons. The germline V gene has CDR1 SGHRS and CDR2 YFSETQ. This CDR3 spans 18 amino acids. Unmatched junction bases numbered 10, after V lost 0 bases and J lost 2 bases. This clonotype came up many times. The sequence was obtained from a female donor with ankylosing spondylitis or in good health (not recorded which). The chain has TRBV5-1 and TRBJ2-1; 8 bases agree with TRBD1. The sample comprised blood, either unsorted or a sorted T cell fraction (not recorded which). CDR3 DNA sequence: TGCGCCAGCAGCTTGGCTTCTCGACAGGGGACACCCTACAATGAGCAGTTCTTC. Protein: CASSLASRQGTPYNEQFF.